Described below is a single T cell receptor beta chain sequence and its context. These data belong to a study of blood T cell repertoires in COVID-19. Study-level information: Sites in the United States, Italy and Spain provided acute and convalescent COVID-19 samples. In each case, the material was cDNA or gDNA derived from T cells, B-cell-depleted T cells, or PBMCs.

As handled by the study authors: Amplified reference gene primers provided the basis for estimating nucleated cell counts. The repertoire was sequenced with immunoSEQ multiplex PCR; TCRdb's copy has only in-frame clones and lacks some. The V and J calls and clone size are taken from that table; D and trimming were inferred from the DNA. The sample yields about 85,000 clones, around 89% seen once. This CDR3 spans 12 amino acids. V shed 7 bases and J shed 2 bases, with 11 bases lying between them. The germline V gene has CDR1 SQVTM and CDR2 ANQGSEA. Source material: peripheral blood. The rearrangement links TRBV29-1 to TRBJ1-2; D perhaps matches TRBD1 (6 bases). The clonotype comes from a woman over 75 with active or convalescent COVID-19. The CDR3 region is CSAGQPNYGYTF. The CDR3 DNA follows: TGCAGCGCCGGACAGCCAAACTATGGCTACACCTTC.